This passage covers 25 T cell receptor beta chains from one sample sequenced in a study of blood T cells in healthy people across ages. A second PCR of 7 to 11 cycles used a sample-barcoded 5' primer and a J-beta primer mix. TCRdb itself ran the 5' RACE reads through MiXCR, one entry per CDR3 protein. The sample has around 1,900,000 distinct CDR3 sequences; roughly 43% are singletons. Sequencing used blood. The receptors were sampled from a human donor in good health.

The chain uses TRBV5-6 and TRBJ2-6; the match to TRBD2 covers 7 bases. V was clipped by 4 bases and J by 2 bases; unmatched bases: 6. Germline V gene lookup returns CDR1 SGHDT and CDR2 YYEEEE. This CDR3 is built from 16 residues. The CDR3 nucleotides read TGTGCCAGCAGCCCCCGGGACTATACTGGGGCCAACGTCCTGACTTTC. Translating it yields CASSPRDYTGANVLTF.

This clonotype was picked up a small number of times. The J gene is TRBJ2-5, the V gene TRBV7-8; D is uncertain. From germline, CDR1 is SGHVS and CDR2 FQNEAQ. The germline V and J ends were trimmed by 5 bases and 5 bases, with 18 bases remaining between them. The CDR3 runs to 15 residues. The CDR3 DNA sequence: TGTGCCAGCAGCCCAAGGGCGGTTAGTGTGGAGACCCAGTACTTC. Its translation is CASSPRAVSVETQYF.

V is TRBV27 and J is TRBJ1-1; possibly TRBD1 for D (6 bases). The CDR3 length is 13 residues. Germline assignment: CDR1 MNHEY and CDR2 SMNVEV (reference sequence). Trimming took 2 bases from V and 7 from J, leaving 11 bases between them. In DNA form, the CDR3 reads TGTGCCAGCAGTTTAGGAGGGGGGGGTGAAGCTTTCTTT. Translation: CASSLGGGGEAFF.

The chain links TRBV7-2 to TRBJ1-1, with 10 bases identical to TRBD1. CDR1 is SGHTA, CDR2 FQGNSA, per germline. Trimming cost V 10 bases and J 1 base; bases outside gene matches: 12. The CDR3 consists of 16 residues. The DNA for the CDR3 is TGTGCCACCACTCTCCTACGGGACAGGGGGAACACTGAAGCTTTCTTT. This sequence encodes CATTLLRDRGNTEAFF.

Many counts were recorded for this clonotype. The chain recombines TRBV29-1 with TRBJ2-1; D not resolved. CDR3 length: 13 amino acids. Trimming shortened V by 7 bases and J by 5 bases, and 15 bases separated the two germline ends. Germline CDR1 and CDR2: SQVTM and ANQGSEA. CDR3 coding DNA: TGCAGCGCCGTGCGTGAACTAAACAATGAGCAGTTCTTC. Its protein product is CSAVRELNNEQFF.

This clonotype turned up a few times. The gene calls are TRBV29-1 and TRBJ2-7; 10 bases are a match to TRBD1. The CDR3 loop spans 14 amino acids. With 3 bases clipped from V and 1 base from J, the junction kept 3 bases outside the gene matches. Per the germline V gene, CDR1 is SQVTM and CDR2 is ANQGSEA. This CDR3 is CSVEGQGRSYEQYF. CDR3 in DNA: TGCAGCGTTGAGGGACAGGGGCGTTCCTACGAGCAGTACTTC.

The gene calls are TRBV20-1 and TRBJ2-7; D is unclear. There are 13 residues in the CDR3. The germline V gene has CDR1 DFQATT and CDR2 SNEGSKA (reference sequence). The V end was cut by 5 bases, the J end by 0 bases, with 11 bases between. CDR3 nucleotides: TGCAGTGCTCCCGACACCAGCTCCTACGAGCAGTACTTC. This codes for CSAPDTSSYEQYF.

V and J are TRBV29-1 and TRBJ2-7; the D gene is possibly TRBD1 (6 bases). Germline V gene data show CDR1 as SQVTM and CDR2 as ANQGSEA. Trimming removed 5 bases from V and 2 bases from J, with 16 bases in between. This CDR3 region has 14 residues. Here the CDR3 DNA reads TGCAGCGTTATCCTCGGCAGGGGCACCTACGAGCAGTACTTC. This sequence encodes CSVILGRGTYEQYF.

The rearrangement joins TRBV4-1 to TRBJ2-1; a possible D gene is TRBD2 (6 bases). Per the germline V gene, CDR1 is MGHRA and CDR2 is YSYEKL. V shed 3 bases and J shed 9 bases, with 12 bases lying between them. This CDR3 has 13 amino acids. The DNA of the CDR3 is TGCGCCAGCAGCCACCTAGGAGGGGTTGAGCAGTTCTTC. It codes for CASSHLGGVEQFF.

This clonotype was found a few times. The rearrangement joins TRBV11-3 to TRBJ2-7, with 9 bases lining up with TRBD2. The CDR3 is made up of 15 amino acids. V dropped 5 bases and J dropped 0; count of bases not matched to a gene: 5. Germline V CDR1 and CDR2: SGHNT, YENEEA. CDR3 sequence reads: CASSNSGGPSYEQYF. In nucleotides, the CDR3 is TGTGCCAGCAGCAATAGCGGGGGCCCCTCCTACGAGCAGTACTTC.

The rearrangement uses TRBV6-5 and TRBJ1-5; unclear D gene. CDR1 MNHEY and CDR2 SVGAGI come from the germline V gene. V lost 0 bases to trimming and J lost 9 bases, with 9 bases between them. The CDR3 consists of 13 residues. The CDR3: CASSYSPLRPQHF. For the CDR3, the DNA is TGTGCCAGCAGTTACTCACCCCTTCGGCCCCAGCATTTT.

This clonotype occurred a few times. A read error may produce the germline difference seen at one junction end. J is TRBJ1-5 and V is TRBV6-2 or TRBV6-3; D is possibly TRBD1 (6 bases). The CDR3 loop spans 15 amino acids. Looked up from germline, CDR1 is MNHEY and CDR2 is SVGEGT. The CDR3 reads CASSSHGGAIQPQHF. CDR3 nucleotide sequence: TGTGCTAGCAGCTCACATGGGGGGGCGATTCAGCCCCAGCATTTT.

This clonotype was seen a handful of times. The rearrangement joins TRBV28 to TRBJ1-6; no firm D call. There are 13 residues in the CDR3. V lost 1 base to trimming and J lost 9 bases, with 7 bases between them. CDR1 and CDR2 (germline): MDHEN, SYDVKM. CDR3 protein: CASSLLQISPLHF. CDR3 DNA sequence: TGTGCCAGCAGTTTATTGCAGATTTCACCCCTCCACTTT.

The J gene is TRBJ2-1, the V gene TRBV7-2, with D possibly matching TRBD2 (7 bases). Between the trimmed V and J ends, which lost 5 bases and 0 bases, there was a span of 17 bases. The CDR3 runs 17 residues. Germline V gene lookup returns CDR1 SGHTA and CDR2 FQGNSA. In DNA form, the CDR3 reads TGTGCCAGCAGCGCCGTAGGGGGGGGGAACTCCTACAATGAGCAGTTCTTC. Protein product: CASSAVGGGNSYNEQFF. The entire variable domain, with the rest obtained from reference TRBV7-2 and TRBJ2-1, is as follows: GAGVSQSPSNKVTEKGKDVELRCDPISGHTALYWYRQSLGQGLEFLIYFQGNSAPDKSGLPSDRFSAERTGGSVSTLTIQRTQQEDSAVYLCASSAVGGGNSYNEQFFGPGTRLTVL.

Details on this clonotype: At one boundary the junction diverges from the germline segment, which might be a read error. This chain joins TRBV12-3 or TRBV12-4 and TRBJ2-3; D is possibly TRBD1 (5 bases). CDR3 length: 14 residues. This CDR3 reads CASSSAGLTGTQYF. The CDR3 DNA reads TGTGCCAGCAGCTCAGCAGGGCTTACAGGTACGCAGTATTTT.

The chain carries TRBV2 and TRBJ2-7; tentative D call: TRBD2 (6 bases). The end of the DNA aligns better with TRBJ2-5, so the J call may be wrong. The CDR3 is 13 amino acids. CDR1 and CDR2 (germline): SNHLY, FYNNEI. The CDR3 region has the DNA TGTGCCACCACACGGAACGGGGGAGAGACCCAGTACTTC. Translation: CATTRNGGETQYF.

The V call is TRBV10-3, the J call TRBJ1-1; tentative D call: TRBD1 (6 bases). The germline V gene has CDR1 ENHRY and CDR2 SYGVKD. Trimming stripped 10 bases from V and 4 bases from J, with 13 bases between. The CDR3 runs 12 residues. CDR3 sequence (DNA): TGTGCCACCAACCAGGACAGCACTGAAGCTTTCTTT. This translates into CATNQDSTEAFF.

This clonotype has more than one count but fewer than ten. This sequence joins TRBV7-2 and TRBJ2-7; D uncertain. The CDR3 has 13 residues. Trimming left V 6 bases short and J 6 bases short, with 15 bases between. Germline V gene sequence: CDR1 SGHTA, CDR2 FQGNSA. The CDR3 region has the DNA TGTGCCAGCAGGGCCGCTCCTCATGGCGAGCAGTACTTC. This sequence encodes CASRAAPHGEQYF.

In its sample, this clonotype was seen a few times. V usage is TRBV12-3 or TRBV12-4 and J usage is TRBJ2-7; D unclear. The CDR3 extends over 13 amino acids. V was trimmed by 3 bases and J by 3 bases, leaving 9 bases between them. The CDR3: CASSFTLVYEQYF. The CDR3 DNA reads TGTGCCAGCAGTTTTACTCTGGTCTACGAGCAGTACTTC.

This clonotype has more than one count but fewer than ten. This chain connects TRBV6-6 to TRBJ2-3, with 9 bases identical to TRBD2. This CDR3 is built from 17 residues. The V segment lost 0 bases and the J segment 2 bases; nucleotides outside the gene matches: 6. Germline CDR1 is MNHNY and CDR2 is SVGAGI (reference sequence). The CDR3 DNA reads as TGTGCCAGCAGTTACTCGTTCAGCGGGGGGCACACAGATACGCAGTATTTT. The encoded protein is CASSYSFSGGHTDTQYF.

This clonotype was observed a handful of times. The CDR3 protein is CASSFIVGLGTLYNEQFF. The CDR3 DNA reads as TGTGCCAGCAGTTTTATCGTTGGGTTAGGGACTCTATACAATGAGCAGTTCTTC. V usage is TRBV12-3 or TRBV12-4 and J usage is TRBJ2-1, with TRBD2 as a possible D gene (6 bases). V lost 3 bases and J 4 bases, leaving 22 bases between the germline ends. The length of the CDR3 is 18 residues.

The rearrangement links TRBV2 to TRBJ1-2; D not certain. The CDR3 totals 11 residues. CDR1 is SNHLY, CDR2 FYNNEI, per germline. V gave up 4 bases and J gave up 7 bases, with 7 bases separating them. In DNA form, the CDR3 reads TGTGCCAGCAGTGGAGAGGTTGGCTACACCTTC. Encoded protein: CASSGEVGYTF.

This rearrangement joins TRBV4-3 to TRBJ2-1; 8 bases are a match to TRBD2. With 2 bases clipped from V and 2 bases from J, the junction kept 17 bases outside the gene matches. The CDR3 loop spans 20 amino acids. Germline-derived CDR1 and CDR2 are LGHNA and YSLEER. In DNA, the CDR3 is TGCGCCAGCAGCCAACTAGAGGAACGGGGGGGCCCTTACCCCTACAATGAGCAGTTCTTC. Translating gives CASSQLEERGGPYPYNEQFF.

The genes are TRBV12-3 or TRBV12-4 and TRBJ1-2; 7 bases are a match to TRBD1. J gave up 4 bases and V 6 bases, and 8 bases lay outside the gene matches. There are 14 residues in the CDR3. The CDR3 DNA reads TGTGCCAGCAGCCCAGACAGGGTATTCTATGGCTACACCTTC. Protein sequence: CASSPDRVFYGYTF.

This chain uses TRBV7-6 with TRBJ2-1, with D hard to call. In germline, CDR1 is SGHVS, CDR2 FNYEAQ. The ends were cut back, 3 bases at V and 2 bases at J, with 11 bases in the middle. The CDR3 runs 15 residues. The CDR3 coding sequence is TGTGCCAGCAGCTTCGGGCAGGAAGCCTACAATGAGCAGTTCTTC. It encodes CASSFGQEAYNEQFF.